This TCR beta chain was documented in a study of T-cell reconstitution after alpha-beta-depleted transplantation in children. Study-wide results and limits: At the one-year point after transplant, T-cell counts and TCRbeta diversity were found to come mostly from T cells that had been newly produced. For some patients, TCRbeta diversity was high at day 60 because of recipient T cells and thymic progenitors that survived. About two months after transplant, alpha-beta T cells reportedly came from several hundred expanded graft clones.

V was shortened by 5 bases and J by 4 bases, with 15 bases between the two germline ends. This CDR3 has 14 residues. It was with unique molecular identifiers that the TCRbeta library was prepared. TCRdb re-called the PCR reads with MiXCR, one entry per CDR3 protein. The table shows around 450,000 distinct CDR3 sequences, with around 15% occurring only once. Details on this clonotype: What it binds is not known.

The TCR was taken from a boy younger than two who had a stem cell transplant for Wiskott-Aldrich syndrome, so the T cells may come from the graft donor. The sequences come from PBMCs, mostly from graft donor cells, collected 360 days after TCRalphabeta/CD19-depleted stem cell transplant. The rearrangement links TRBV12-3 or TRBV12-4 to TRBJ2-7; maybe TRBD2 (5 bases). The DNA for the CDR3 is TGTGCCAGCAGTAAGGCACGTAGGACTTACGAGCAGTACTTC. Protein: CASSKARRTYEQYF.